This TCR beta chain stems from a study of radiation and T cells in renal cell carcinoma. Here immunoSEQ multiplex PCR was the method, and the copy in TCRdb shows in-frame clones only, minus some. Of 97,000 or so clones listed, roughly 88% are singletons. This sample's time point: blood 4 weeks post-SBRT, at nephrectomy. Noted treatment: 15 Gy SBRT to primary tumor, nephrectomy 4 weeks later. After SBRT, blood was collected at 2 and 4 weeks, plus baseline. The patient's renal cell carcinoma had clear cell pathology. Source: blood, taken from a patient whose treatment included radiotherapy and nephrectomy. The source is a man in his sixties with renal cell carcinoma.

CDR3: CASSRGDSSYEQYF. CDR3 DNA sequence: TGTGCCAGCAGCAGAGGAGACAGCTCCTACGAGCAGTACTTC. The chain has TRBV7-9 and TRBJ2-7; D may be TRBD1 (5 bases). The CDR3 is 14 amino acids. V dropped 5 bases and J dropped 0 bases, with 11 bases sitting between them. CDR1 SEHNR and CDR2 FQNEAQ come from the germline V gene (reference sequence).